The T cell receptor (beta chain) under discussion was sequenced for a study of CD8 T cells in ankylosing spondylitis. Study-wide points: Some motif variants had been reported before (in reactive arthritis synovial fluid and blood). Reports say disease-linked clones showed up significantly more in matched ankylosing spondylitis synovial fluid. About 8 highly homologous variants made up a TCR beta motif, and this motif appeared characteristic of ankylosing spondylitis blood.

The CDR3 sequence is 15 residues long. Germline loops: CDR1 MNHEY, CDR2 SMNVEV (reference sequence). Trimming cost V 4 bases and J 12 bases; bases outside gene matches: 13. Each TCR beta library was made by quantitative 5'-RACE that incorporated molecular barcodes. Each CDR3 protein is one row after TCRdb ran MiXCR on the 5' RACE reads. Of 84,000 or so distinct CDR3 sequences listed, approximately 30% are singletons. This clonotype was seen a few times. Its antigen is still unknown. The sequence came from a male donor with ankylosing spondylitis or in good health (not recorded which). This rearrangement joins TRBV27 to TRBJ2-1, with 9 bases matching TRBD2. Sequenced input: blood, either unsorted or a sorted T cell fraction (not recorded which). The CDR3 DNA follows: TGTGCCAGCAGTTATCCCGCGGGGGGGATATTCGGGCAGTTCTTC. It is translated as CASSYPAGGIFGQFF.